Each of the 20 T cell receptor beta chains below was sequenced from the same sample in a study of cytomegalovirus exposure and HLA in healthy donors. Amplification used 60 Vbeta primers and 13 Jbeta primers. Assay: immunoSEQ multiplex PCR; the TCRdb copy retains only in-frame clones and omits some. The table records under 200,000 clones, approximately 62% of them present only once. Sequenced: PBMCs. The receptors were sampled from a man between 45 and 60 years old in good health and CMV-seronegative.

The V call is TRBV12-2, the J call TRBJ1-2. TRBV12-2 is shown as a pseudogene. This CDR3 spans 16 amino acids. The CDR3 DNA reads TGTGCAAGTCGCTTAGCCCCCGGAGGAACTAACTATGGCTACACCTTC. Protein: CASRLAPGGTNYGYTF.

This clone was counted a single time. The chain employs TRBV28 and TRBJ1-2; weak D call: TRBD1 (6 bases). In germline, CDR1 is MDHEN, CDR2 SYDVKM. CDR3 length: 12 amino acids. The V end lost 5 bases, the J end lost 8 bases, and 12 bases lay between the germline ends. This CDR3 reads CASSPHRDGYTF. The CDR3 nucleotides read TGTGCCAGCAGTCCCCACAGGGACGGCTACACCTTC.

The chain links TRBV7-9 to TRBJ1-1, with 10 bases lining up with TRBD1. CDR1 and CDR2 from the germline V gene are SEHNR and FQNEAQ (reference sequence). CDR3 length equals 14 residues. The ends lost 5 bases at V and 3 bases at J; junction bases unmatched: 3. CDR3 coding DNA: TGTGCCAGCAGCCCTGGACAGGGGGACACTGAAGCTTTCTTT. Protein sequence: CASSPGQGDTEAFF.

The chain carries TRBV2 and TRBJ2-7; D is possibly TRBD1 (5 bases). CDR1 and CDR2 (germline): SNHLY, FYNNEI. Between the trimmed V and J ends, which lost 5 bases and 8 bases, there was a span of 13 bases. The CDR3 loop spans 12 amino acids. CDR3 protein: CASSPDSNQQYF. DNA for the CDR3: TGTGCCAGCAGTCCCGACAGTAATCAGCAGTACTTC. The entire variable domain, with the rest obtained from reference TRBV2 and TRBJ2-7, is as follows: EPEVTQTPSHQVTQMGQEVILRCVPISNHLYFYWYRQILGQKVEFLVSFYNNEISEKSEIFDDQFSVERPDGSNFTLKIRSTKLEDSAMYFCASSPDSNQQYFGPGTRLTVT.

The V call is TRBV4-1, the J call TRBJ1-5; 7 nucleotides match TRBD1. The trim removed 4 bases at V and 11 bases at J, leaving 8 bases unmatched. This CDR3 comprises 13 residues. Per germline, CDR1 MGHRA and CDR2 YSYEKL. The CDR3 sequence is CASSLLRGEAQHF. The DNA for the CDR3 is TGCGCCAGCAGCCTCCTCAGGGGGGAGGCCCAGCATTTT.

Turning to this clone: The sample contains more than one DNA sequence encoding this CDR3. The chain joins TRBV7-2 to TRBJ2-7; D gene ambiguous. This CDR3 spans 11 amino acids. The germline V and J ends were trimmed by 5 bases and 3 bases, with 5 bases remaining between them. Germline CDR1 SGHTA, CDR2 FQGNSA. CDR3 bases: TGTGCCAGCAGCCTCTACTACGAGCAGTACTTC. It is translated as CASSLYYEQYF.

The chain joins TRBV5-1 to TRBJ2-6; 8 nucleotides agree with TRBD2. The CDR3 totals 15 residues. CDR1 is SGHRS, CDR2 YFSETQ, per germline. The V and J ends lost 4 bases and 0 bases, in that order; junction bases with no gene match: 0. CDR3 in DNA: TGCGCCAGCAGCCGGGGGGGCTCTGGGGCCAACGTCCTGACTTTC. Translation gives CASSRGGSGANVLTF.

This clone was recorded a few times. The gene calls are TRBV28 and TRBJ1-4; a weak D match, TRBD1 (6 bases). Germline lookup yields CDR1 MDHEN and CDR2 SYDVKM. The CDR3 is 12 amino acids. V shed 8 bases and J shed 8 bases, with 12 bases lying between them. CDR3 coding DNA: TGTGCCAGCTTTCAGGGGAAAGAAAAACTGTTTTTT. It specifies CASFQGKEKLFF.

This CDR3 is CASEGQGVTEAFF. The CDR3 bases are TGTGCCTCAGAGGGACAGGGAGTCACTGAAGCTTTCTTT. The gene calls are TRBV6-5 and TRBJ1-1; 9 bases are shared with TRBD1. This CDR3 is built from 13 residues. Trimming cost V 11 bases and J 4 bases; bases outside gene matches: 8. Germline V gives CDR1 MNHEY, CDR2 SVGAGI.

This clone turned up a few times. The chain uses TRBV6-6 and TRBJ2-7, with D possibly TRBD2 on 6 matching bases. The CDR3 is 13 residues long. V was shortened by 2 bases and J by 12 bases, with 17 bases between the two germline ends. Germline CDR1 is MNHNY and CDR2 is SVGAGI (reference sequence). CDR3: CASSYGGIPGVYF. The CDR3 nucleotides read TGTGCCAGCAGTTACGGGGGGATCCCGGGGGTGTACTTC.

The chain links TRBV10-1 to TRBJ1-6; 7 bases match TRBD1. The CDR3 contains 14 residues. The V gene end was trimmed by 7 bases and the J gene end by 10 bases; junction bases not matched to a gene: 10. The germline V gene encodes CDR1 WNHNN and CDR2 SYGVQD (reference sequence). CDR3 DNA: TGCGCCAGCACGGCCGACAGGGCCGGGTCACCCCTCCACTTT. Residues: CASTADRAGSPLHF.

The V call is TRBV6-5, the J call TRBJ2-3; 7 nucleotides line up with TRBD2. The CDR3 contains 14 residues. V lost 8 bases and J lost 11; bases outside the gene matches: 16. The germline CDR1 and CDR2 sequences are MNHEY and SVGAGI. CDR3 loop: CASRLHGGRGGQYF. The CDR3 nucleotides are TGTGCCAGCCGACTTCACGGGGGGAGAGGTGGGCAGTATTTT.

The rearrangement joins TRBV10-3 to TRBJ1-4; D not resolved. Looked up from germline, CDR1 is ENHRY and CDR2 is SYGVKD. With 2 bases removed from V and 8 bases from J, the gap between germline ends came to 15 bases. The CDR3 spans 15 residues. CDR3 DNA: TGTGCCATCAGTGAGCCAAGCAGTGGGAGCGAAAAACTGTTTTTT. This encodes CAISEPSSGSEKLFF.

The V and J genes are TRBV2 and TRBJ2-5, with D maybe TRBD2 (5 bases). Matching the DNA end better, TRBJ2-7 makes the J call doubtful. In germline, CDR1 is SNHLY, CDR2 FYNNEI. The CDR3 sequence is 14 residues long. CDR3 sequence (DNA): TGTGCCAGCTCGGACCGGGGAGAGGCCCTCGAGCAGTACTTC. Amino acids: CASSDRGEALEQYF.

This clone was recorded only once. V gene TRBV6-1 combines with J gene TRBJ1-1; D gene ambiguous. CDR1 and CDR2 from the germline V gene are MNHNS and SASEGT. V was shortened by 7 bases and J by 3 bases, with 15 bases between the two germline ends. The CDR3 is made up of 14 amino acids. The CDR3 sequence: CASNPRTGYTEAFF. CDR3 sequence (DNA): TGTGCCAGCAACCCGAGGACGGGGTACACTGAAGCTTTCTTT.

V and J are TRBV28 and TRBJ1-2; 8 nucleotides align to TRBD1. There are 13 residues in the CDR3. The germline V gene has CDR1 MDHEN and CDR2 SYDVKM. J lost 6 bases, V lost 5 bases, and 5 bases had no gene match. Here the CDR3 reads CASSPDRVDGYTF. CDR3 bases: TGTGCCAGCAGTCCGGACAGGGTGGATGGCTACACCTTC.

J is TRBJ1-1 and V is TRBV19; D unresolved. The CDR3 has 13 amino acids. V was trimmed by 4 bases and J by 1 base, leaving 7 bases between them. The V gene's germline CDR1 is LNHDA and CDR2 SQIVND (reference sequence). CDR3 residues: CASSTLSNTEAFF. As DNA, the CDR3 is TGTGCCAGTAGTACGTTGTCGAACACTGAAGCTTTCTTT. The full variable domain, rest sourced from reference TRBV19 and TRBJ1-1, is DGGITQSPKYLFRKEGQNVTLSCEQNLNHDAMYWYRQDPGQGLRLIYYSQIVNDFQKGDIAEGYSVSREKKESFPLTVTSAQKNPTAFYLCASSTLSNTEAFFGQGTRLTVV.

The chain joins TRBV6-6 to TRBJ2-4; the match to TRBD1 covers 10 bases. In germline, CDR1 is MNHNY, CDR2 SVGAGI (reference sequence). The junction had 9 bases not matched to a gene; V was cut back by 6 bases and J by 7 bases. CDR3 length: 15 residues. The CDR3 reads CASRRQGASENIQYF. The CDR3 DNA reads as TGTGCCAGCAGGCGACAGGGGGCAAGTGAGAACATTCAGTACTTC.

This clone was counted only a few times. The V gene is TRBV4-1, the J gene TRBJ1-5; no reliable D call. This CDR3 comprises 16 residues. The V gene lost 0 bases and the J gene lost 4 bases, with 13 bases spanning the gap. Germline CDR1 reads MGHRA; CDR2 reads YSYEKL. The DNA for the CDR3 is TGCGCCAGCAGCCAAGATTACTCTCTTAGTAATCAGCCCCAGCATTTT. Protein sequence: CASSQDYSLSNQPQHF.

J is TRBJ2-7 and V is TRBV4-3; TRBD1 is a possible D gene (6 bases). The germline V gene encodes CDR1 LGHNA and CDR2 YSLEER. The V end lost 3 bases, the J end lost 6 bases, and 18 bases lay between the germline ends. This CDR3 spans 15 amino acids. Written as DNA, the CDR3 is TGCGCCAGCAGCCAGGAAAACAGGGCTCTCTCCGAGCAGTACTTC. This codes for CASSQENRALSEQYF.